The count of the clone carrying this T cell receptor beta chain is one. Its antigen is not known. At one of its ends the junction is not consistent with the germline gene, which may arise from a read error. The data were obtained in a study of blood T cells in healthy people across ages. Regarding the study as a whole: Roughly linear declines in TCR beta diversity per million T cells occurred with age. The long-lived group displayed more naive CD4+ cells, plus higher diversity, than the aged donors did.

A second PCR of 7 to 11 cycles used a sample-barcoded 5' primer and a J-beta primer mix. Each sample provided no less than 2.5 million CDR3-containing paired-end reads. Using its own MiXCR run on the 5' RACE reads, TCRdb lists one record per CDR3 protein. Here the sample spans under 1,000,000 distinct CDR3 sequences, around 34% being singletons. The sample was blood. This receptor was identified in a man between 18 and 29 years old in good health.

The CDR3 is CAGSLSAPTETQYF. The CDR3 coding sequence is TGTGCCGGCAGTTTATCCGCGCCAACTGAGACGCAGTATTTT. This sequence joins TRBV12-3 or TRBV12-4 and TRBJ2-3; the D is unclear. This CDR3 contains 14 residues.